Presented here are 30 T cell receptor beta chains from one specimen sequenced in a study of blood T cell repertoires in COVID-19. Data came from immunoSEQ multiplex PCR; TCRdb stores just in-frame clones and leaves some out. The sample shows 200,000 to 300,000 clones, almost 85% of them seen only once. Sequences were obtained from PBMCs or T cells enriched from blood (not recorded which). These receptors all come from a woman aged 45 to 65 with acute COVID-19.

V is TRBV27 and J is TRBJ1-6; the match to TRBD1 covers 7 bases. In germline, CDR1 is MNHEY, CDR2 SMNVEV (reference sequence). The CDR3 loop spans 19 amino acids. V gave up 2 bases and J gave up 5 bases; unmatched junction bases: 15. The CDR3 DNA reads TGTGCCAGCAGTTTAAAACTCGCGGGCAGGGGGAATCATAATTCACCCCTCCACTTT. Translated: CASSLKLAGRGNHNSPLHF.

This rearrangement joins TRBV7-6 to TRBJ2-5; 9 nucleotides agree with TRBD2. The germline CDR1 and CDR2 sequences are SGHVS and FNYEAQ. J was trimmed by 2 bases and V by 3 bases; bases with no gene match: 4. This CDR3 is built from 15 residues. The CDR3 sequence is CASSFTSGYQETQYF. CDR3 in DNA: TGTGCCAGCAGCTTTACTAGCGGGTATCAAGAGACCCAGTACTTC.

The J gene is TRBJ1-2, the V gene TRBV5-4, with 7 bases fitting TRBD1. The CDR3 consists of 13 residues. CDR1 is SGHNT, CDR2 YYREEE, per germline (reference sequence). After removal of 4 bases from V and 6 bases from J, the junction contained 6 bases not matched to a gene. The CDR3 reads CASSPDRADGYTF. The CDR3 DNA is TGTGCCAGCAGCCCCGACAGGGCGGATGGCTACACCTTC.

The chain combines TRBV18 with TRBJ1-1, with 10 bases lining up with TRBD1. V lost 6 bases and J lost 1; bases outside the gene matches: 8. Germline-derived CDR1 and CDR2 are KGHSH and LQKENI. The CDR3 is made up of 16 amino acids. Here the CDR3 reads CASSHGTGEGNTEAFF. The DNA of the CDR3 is TGTGCCAGCTCCCACGGGACAGGGGAGGGGAACACTGAAGCTTTCTTT.

The CDR3 reads CASSLAGAGGQETQYF. The CDR3 nucleotides are TGCGCCAGCAGCTTGGCCGGGGCAGGGGGCCAAGAGACCCAGTACTTC. J is TRBJ2-5 and V is TRBV5-1; TRBD1 aligns across 7 bases. The ends lost 0 bases at V and 1 base at J; junction bases unmatched: 6. This CDR3 spans 16 amino acids. The germline V gene has CDR1 SGHRS and CDR2 YFSETQ. The entire variable domain, with the rest obtained from reference TRBV5-1 and TRBJ2-5, is as follows: KAGVTQTPRYLIKTRGQQVTLSCSPISGHRSVSWYQQTPGQGLQFLFEYFSETQRNKGNFPGRFSGRQFSNSRSEMNVSTLELGDSALYLCASSLAGAGGQETQYFGPGTRLLVL.

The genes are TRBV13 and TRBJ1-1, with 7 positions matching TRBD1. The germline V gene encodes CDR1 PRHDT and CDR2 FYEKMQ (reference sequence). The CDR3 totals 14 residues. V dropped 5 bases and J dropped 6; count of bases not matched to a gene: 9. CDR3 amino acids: CASSARQGGPEAFF. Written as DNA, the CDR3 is TGTGCCAGCAGCGCGAGACAGGGAGGCCCTGAAGCTTTCTTT.

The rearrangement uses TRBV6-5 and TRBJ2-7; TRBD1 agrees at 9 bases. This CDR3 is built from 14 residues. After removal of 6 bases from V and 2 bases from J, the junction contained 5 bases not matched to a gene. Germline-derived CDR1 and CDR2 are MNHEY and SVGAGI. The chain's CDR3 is CASRSGTGTYEQYF. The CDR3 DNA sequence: TGTGCCAGCAGATCCGGGACAGGGACCTACGAGCAGTACTTC.

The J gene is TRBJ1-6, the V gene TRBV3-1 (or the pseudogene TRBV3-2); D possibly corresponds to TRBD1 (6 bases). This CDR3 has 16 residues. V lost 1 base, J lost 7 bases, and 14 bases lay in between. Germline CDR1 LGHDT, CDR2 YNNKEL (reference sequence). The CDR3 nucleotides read TGTGCCAGCAGCCAAGTTTCAGGACAGTTCAATTCACCCCTCCACTTT. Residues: CASSQVSGQFNSPLHF.

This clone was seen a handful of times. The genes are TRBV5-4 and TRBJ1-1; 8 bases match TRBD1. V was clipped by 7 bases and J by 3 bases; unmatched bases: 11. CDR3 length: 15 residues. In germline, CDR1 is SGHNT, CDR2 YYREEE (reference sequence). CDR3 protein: CASAPTGGFDTEAFF. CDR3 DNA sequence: TGTGCCAGCGCACCCACAGGGGGATTCGACACTGAAGCTTTCTTT. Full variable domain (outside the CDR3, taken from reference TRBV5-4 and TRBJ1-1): ETGVTQSPTHLIKTRGQQVTLRCSSQSGHNTVSWYQQALGQGPQFIFQYYREEENGRGNFPPRFSGLQFPNYSSELNVNALELDDSALYLCASAPTGGFDTEAFFGQGTRLTVV.

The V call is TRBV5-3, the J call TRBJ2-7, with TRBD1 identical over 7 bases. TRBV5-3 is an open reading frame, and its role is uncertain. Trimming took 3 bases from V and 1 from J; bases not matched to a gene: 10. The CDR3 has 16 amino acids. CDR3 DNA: TGTGCCAGAAGCTATAGTTCTGGCAGGGGGTCCTACGAGCAGTACTTC. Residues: CARSYSSGRGSYEQYF.

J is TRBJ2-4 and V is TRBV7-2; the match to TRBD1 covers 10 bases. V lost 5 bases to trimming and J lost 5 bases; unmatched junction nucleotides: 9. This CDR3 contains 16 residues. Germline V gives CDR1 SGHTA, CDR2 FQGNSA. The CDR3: CASSLSSGTGENIQYF. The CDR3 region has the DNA TGTGCCAGCAGCCTAAGTTCCGGGACAGGGGAAAACATTCAGTACTTC.

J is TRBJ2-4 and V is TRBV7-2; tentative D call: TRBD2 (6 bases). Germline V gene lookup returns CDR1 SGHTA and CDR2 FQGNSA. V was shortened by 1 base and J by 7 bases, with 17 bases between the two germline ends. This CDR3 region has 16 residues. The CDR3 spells CASSLGAGPLRNIQYF. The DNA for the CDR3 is TGTGCCAGCAGCTTAGGGGCGGGACCCCTGAGGAACATTCAGTACTTC.

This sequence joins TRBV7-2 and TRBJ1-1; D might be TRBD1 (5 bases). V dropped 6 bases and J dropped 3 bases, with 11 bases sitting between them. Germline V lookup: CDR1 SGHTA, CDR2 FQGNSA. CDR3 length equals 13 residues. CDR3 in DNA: TGTGCCAGCAGGAGCGGGACGGACACTGAAGCTTTCTTT. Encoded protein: CASRSGTDTEAFF.

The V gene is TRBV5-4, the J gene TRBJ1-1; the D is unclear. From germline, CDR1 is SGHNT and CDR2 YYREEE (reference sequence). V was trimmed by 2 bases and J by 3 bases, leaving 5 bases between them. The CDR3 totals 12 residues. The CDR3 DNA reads TGTGCCAGCAGCTTCGGGTACACTGAAGCTTTCTTT. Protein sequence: CASSFGYTEAFF. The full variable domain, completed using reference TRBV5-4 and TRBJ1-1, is ETGVTQSPTHLIKTRGQQVTLRCSSQSGHNTVSWYQQALGQGPQFIFQYYREEENGRGNFPPRFSGLQFPNYSSELNVNALELDDSALYLCASSFGYTEAFFGQGTRLTVV.

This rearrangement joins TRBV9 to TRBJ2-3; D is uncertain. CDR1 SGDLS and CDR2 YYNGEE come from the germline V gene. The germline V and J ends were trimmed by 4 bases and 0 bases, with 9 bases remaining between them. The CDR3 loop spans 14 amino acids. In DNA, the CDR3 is TGTGCCAGCAGCCTCTCGACTAGCACAGATACGCAGTATTTT. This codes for CASSLSTSTDTQYF.

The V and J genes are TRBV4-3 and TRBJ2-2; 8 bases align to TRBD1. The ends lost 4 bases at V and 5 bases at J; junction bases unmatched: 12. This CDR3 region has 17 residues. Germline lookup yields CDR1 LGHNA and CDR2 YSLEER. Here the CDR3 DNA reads TGCGCCAGCAGCCCCACCTGGGCAGGGGGCGGAACCGGGGAGCTGTTTTTT. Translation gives CASSPTWAGGGTGELFF.

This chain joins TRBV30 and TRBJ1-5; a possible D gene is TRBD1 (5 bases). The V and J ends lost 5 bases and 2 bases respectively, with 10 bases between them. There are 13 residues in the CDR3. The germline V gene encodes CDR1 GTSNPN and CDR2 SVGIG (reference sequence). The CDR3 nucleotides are TGTGCCTGGGACCAGGGTGGCAATCAGCCCCAGCATTTT. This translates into CAWDQGGNQPQHF.

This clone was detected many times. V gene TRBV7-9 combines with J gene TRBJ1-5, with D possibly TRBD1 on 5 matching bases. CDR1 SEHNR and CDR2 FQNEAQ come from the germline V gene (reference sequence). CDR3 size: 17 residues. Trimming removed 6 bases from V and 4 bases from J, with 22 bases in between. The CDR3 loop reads CASSKGIGQGGNQPQHF. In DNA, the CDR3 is TGTGCCAGCAGTAAAGGAATCGGGCAGGGAGGAAATCAGCCCCAGCATTTT. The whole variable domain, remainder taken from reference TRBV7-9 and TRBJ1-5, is DTGVSQNPRHKITKRGQNVTFRCDPISEHNRLYWYRQTLGQGPEFLTYFQNEAQLEKSRLLSDRFSAERPKGSFSTLEIQRTEQGDSAMYLCASSKGIGQGGNQPQHFGDGTRLSIL.

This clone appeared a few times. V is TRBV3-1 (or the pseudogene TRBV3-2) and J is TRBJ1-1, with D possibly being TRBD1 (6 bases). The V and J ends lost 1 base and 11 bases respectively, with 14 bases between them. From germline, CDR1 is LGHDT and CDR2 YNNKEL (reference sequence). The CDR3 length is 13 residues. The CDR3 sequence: CASSQGTDLGAFF. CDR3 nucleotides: TGTGCCAGCAGCCAAGGGACAGACCTCGGGGCTTTCTTT.

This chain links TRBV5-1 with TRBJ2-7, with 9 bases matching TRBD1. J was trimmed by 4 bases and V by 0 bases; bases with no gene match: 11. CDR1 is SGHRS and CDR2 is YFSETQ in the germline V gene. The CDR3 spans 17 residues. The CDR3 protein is CASSLGTIGQGRYEQYF. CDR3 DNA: TGCGCCAGCAGCTTGGGAACCATTGGACAGGGGAGGTACGAGCAGTACTTC.

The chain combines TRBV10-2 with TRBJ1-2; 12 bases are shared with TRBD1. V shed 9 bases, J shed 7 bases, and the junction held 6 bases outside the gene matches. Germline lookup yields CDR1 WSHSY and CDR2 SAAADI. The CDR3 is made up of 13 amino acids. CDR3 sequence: CASSGTGGSGYTF. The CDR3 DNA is TGCGCCAGTTCCGGGACAGGGGGCTCTGGCTACACCTTC.

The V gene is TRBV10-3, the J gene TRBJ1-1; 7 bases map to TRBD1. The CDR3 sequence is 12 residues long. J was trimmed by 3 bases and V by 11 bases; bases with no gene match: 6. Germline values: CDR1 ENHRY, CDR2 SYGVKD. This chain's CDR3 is CAVGQADTEAFF. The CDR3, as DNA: TGTGCCGTCGGACAGGCGGACACTGAAGCTTTCTTT.

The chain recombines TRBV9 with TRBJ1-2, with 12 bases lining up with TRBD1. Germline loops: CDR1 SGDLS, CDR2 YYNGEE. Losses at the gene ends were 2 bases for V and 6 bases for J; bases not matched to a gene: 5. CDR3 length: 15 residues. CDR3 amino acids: CASSVSGTGGDGYTF. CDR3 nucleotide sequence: TGTGCCAGCAGCGTCTCCGGGACAGGGGGCGATGGCTACACCTTC. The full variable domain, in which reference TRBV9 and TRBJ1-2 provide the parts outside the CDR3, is DSGVTQTPKHLITATGQRVTLRCSPRSGDLSVYWYQQSLDQGLQFLIQYYNGEERAKGNILERFSAQQFPDLHSELNLSSLELGDSALYFCASSVSGTGGDGYTFGSGTRLTVV.

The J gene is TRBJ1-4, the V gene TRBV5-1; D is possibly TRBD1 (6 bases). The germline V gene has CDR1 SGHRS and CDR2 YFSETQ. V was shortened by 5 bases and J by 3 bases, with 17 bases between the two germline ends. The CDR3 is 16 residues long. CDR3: CASRRARGAANEKLFF. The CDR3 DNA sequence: TGCGCCAGCAGGCGAGCCAGGGGCGCGGCTAATGAAAAACTGTTTTTT.

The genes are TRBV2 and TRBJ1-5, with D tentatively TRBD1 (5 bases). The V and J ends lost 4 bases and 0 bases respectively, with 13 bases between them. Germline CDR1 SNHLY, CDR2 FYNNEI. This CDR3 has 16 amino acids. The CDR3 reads CASSALGGVSNQPQHF. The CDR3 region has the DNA TGTGCCAGCAGTGCCCTGGGGGGGGTTAGCAATCAGCCCCAGCATTTT.

CDR3 sequence: CASSSVGLASTDTQYF. The DNA of the CDR3 is TGCGCCAGCAGCTCGGTTGGACTAGCGAGCACAGATACGCAGTATTTT. The chain combines TRBV5-1 with TRBJ2-3, with 9 bases identical to TRBD2. The CDR3 has 16 amino acids. Germline assignment: CDR1 SGHRS and CDR2 YFSETQ. With V trimmed by 3 bases and J by 0 bases, 5 bases remained unmatched.

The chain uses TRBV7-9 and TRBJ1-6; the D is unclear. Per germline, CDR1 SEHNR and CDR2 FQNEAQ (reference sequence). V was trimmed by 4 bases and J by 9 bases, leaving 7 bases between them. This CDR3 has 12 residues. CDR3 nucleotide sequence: TGTGCCAGCAGCTCCGAGGGTTCACCCCTCCACTTT. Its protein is CASSSEGSPLHF.

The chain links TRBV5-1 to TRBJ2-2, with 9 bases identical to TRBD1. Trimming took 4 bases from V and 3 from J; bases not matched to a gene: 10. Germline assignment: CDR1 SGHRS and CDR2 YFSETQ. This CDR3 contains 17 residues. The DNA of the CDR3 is TGCGCCAGCAGCATGACCGGGACAGGGACCCACACCGGGGAGCTGTTTTTT. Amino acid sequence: CASSMTGTGTHTGELFF.

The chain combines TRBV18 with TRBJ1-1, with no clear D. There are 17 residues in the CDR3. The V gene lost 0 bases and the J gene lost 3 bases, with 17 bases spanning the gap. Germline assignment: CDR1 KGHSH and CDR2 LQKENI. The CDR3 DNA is TGTGCCAGCTCACCACCGGTAGCTAGTTCCGGGGACACTGAAGCTTTCTTT. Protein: CASSPPVASSGDTEAFF.

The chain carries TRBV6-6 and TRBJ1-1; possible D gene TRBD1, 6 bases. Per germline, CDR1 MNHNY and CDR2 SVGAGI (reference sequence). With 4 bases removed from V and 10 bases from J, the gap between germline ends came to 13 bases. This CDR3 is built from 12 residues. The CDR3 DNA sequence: TGTGCCAGCAGTTCCTCGGACAGTCTAGCTTTCTTT. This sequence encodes CASSSSDSLAFF.